Shown below are 6 T cell receptor beta chains from a single sample sequenced in a study of blood T cell repertoires in COVID-19 (dated by TCRdb to about 2020). The method behind the library was the immunoSEQ multiplex PCR assay. TCRdb retrieved this table from immuneACCESS and kept in-frame rearrangements only. Not all clones are present; in checked studies, unresolved V genes account for under half, and no reason is known for the remainder. Present in this sample are roughly 170,000 clones, around 83% of which were seen just once. 3.6% of the sample belongs to the ten largest clones. The specimen was PBMCs or T cells enriched from blood (not recorded which). These TCRs come from a woman aged 45-65 years in a cohort exposed to, infected with or recovered from COVID-19 (not recorded which).

The chain uses TRBV2 and TRBJ2-6, with a weak D call TRBD2 (7 bases). The CDR3 length is 15 residues. Germline V gene sequence: CDR1 SNHLY, CDR2 FYNNEI. V shed 8 bases and J shed 0 bases, with 11 bases lying between them. The CDR3 region is CASSGGLSGANVLTF. CDR3 sequence (DNA): TGTGCCAGCTCGGGGGGCCTCTCTGGGGCCAACGTCCTGACTTTC.

V usage is TRBV2 and J usage is TRBJ1-5; 7 bases line up with TRBD1. CDR1 SNHLY and CDR2 FYNNEI come from the germline V gene. CDR3 length equals 19 residues. With V trimmed by 4 bases and J by 6 bases, 21 bases remained unmatched. The CDR3 DNA sequence: TGTGCCAGCAGTGCCCCGGCCGGCCCAGGGGGTCTCTCCGCTCAGCCCCAGCATTTT. As protein: CASSAPAGPGGLSAQPQHF.

The chain employs TRBV19 and TRBJ2-1, with D possibly being TRBD2 (5 bases). Between the trimmed V and J ends, which lost 4 bases and 0 bases, there was a span of 13 bases. This CDR3 is 16 amino acids long. The germline gives CDR1 LNHDA, CDR2 SQIVND (reference sequence). The CDR3 nucleotides read TGTGCCAGTAGTACCCTGACTACCTTCTCCTACAATGAGCAGTTCTTC. Protein: CASSTLTTFSYNEQFF.

This clone was counted only a few times. The chain uses TRBV9 and TRBJ2-3; D perhaps matches TRBD2 (5 bases). In germline, CDR1 is SGDLS, CDR2 YYNGEE. The CDR3 runs to 14 residues. V was trimmed by 3 bases and J by 4 bases, leaving 12 bases between them. CDR3 DNA sequence: TGTGCCAGCAGCGCAGTAGCGCCCCCAGATACGCAGTATTTT. It encodes CASSAVAPPDTQYF.

This rearrangement joins TRBV19 to TRBJ2-2, with TRBD1 identical over 9 bases. CDR3 size: 14 residues. The V and J ends lost 9 bases and 6 bases, in that order; junction bases with no gene match: 8. CDR1 and CDR2 (germline): LNHDA, SQIVND (reference sequence). DNA of the CDR3: TGTGCCAGCCGGGACAGGGCTGGATCCGGGGAGCTGTTTTTT. Translated, it gives CASRDRAGSGELFF.

The chain combines TRBV15 with TRBJ2-3, with a possible D match to TRBD2 (5 bases). The germline CDR1 and CDR2 sequences are LNHNV and YYDKDF (reference sequence). V lost 0 bases to trimming and J lost 1 base, with 8 bases between them. The CDR3 length is 15 residues. The CDR3 sequence is CATSREAARTDTQYF. In DNA form, the CDR3 reads TGTGCCACCAGCAGAGAAGCGGCTCGCACAGATACGCAGTATTTT. Full variable domain (outside the CDR3, taken from reference TRBV15 and TRBJ2-3): DAMVIQNPRYQVTQFGKPVTLSCSQTLNHNVMYWYQQKSSQAPKLLFHYYDKDFNNEADTPDNFQSRRPNTSFCFLDIRSPGLGDTAMYLCATSREAARTDTQYFGPGTRLTVL.